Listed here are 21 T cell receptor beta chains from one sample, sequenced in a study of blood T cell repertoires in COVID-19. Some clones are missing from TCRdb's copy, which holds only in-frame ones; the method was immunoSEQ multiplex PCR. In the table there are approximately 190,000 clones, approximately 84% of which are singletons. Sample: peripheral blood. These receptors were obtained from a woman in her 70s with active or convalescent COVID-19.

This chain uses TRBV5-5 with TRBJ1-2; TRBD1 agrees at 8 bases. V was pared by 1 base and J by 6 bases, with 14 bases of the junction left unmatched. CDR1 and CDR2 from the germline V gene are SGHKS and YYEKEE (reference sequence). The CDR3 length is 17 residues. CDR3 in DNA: TGTGCCAGCAGCTTGCAGGGGGCCAGGTCAGGCAGTAATGGCTACACCTTC. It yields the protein CASSLQGARSGSNGYTF.

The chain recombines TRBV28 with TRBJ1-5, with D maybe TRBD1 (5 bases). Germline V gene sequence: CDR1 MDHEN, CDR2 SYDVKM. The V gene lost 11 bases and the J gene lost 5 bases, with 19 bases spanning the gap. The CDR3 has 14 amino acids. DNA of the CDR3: TGTGCCTCATCTCACCCCTGGGGGGATCAGCCCCAGCATTTT. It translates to CASSHPWGDQPQHF.

The CDR3 is CASREKASGNPYEQYF. The CDR3 nucleotides are TGTGCCAGCAGAGAAAAGGCTAGCGGGAACCCCTACGAGCAGTACTTC. The chain combines TRBV2 with TRBJ2-7; 9 bases agree with TRBD2. CDR1 SNHLY and CDR2 FYNNEI come from the germline V gene. Trimming cost V 6 bases and J 2 bases; bases outside gene matches: 11. The CDR3 has 16 amino acids.

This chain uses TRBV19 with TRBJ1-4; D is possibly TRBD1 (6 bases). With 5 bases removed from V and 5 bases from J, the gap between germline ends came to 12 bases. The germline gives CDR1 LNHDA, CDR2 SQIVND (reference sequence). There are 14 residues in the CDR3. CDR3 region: CASSLWGQNEKLFF. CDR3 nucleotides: TGTGCCAGTAGTTTATGGGGGCAAAATGAAAAACTGTTTTTT.

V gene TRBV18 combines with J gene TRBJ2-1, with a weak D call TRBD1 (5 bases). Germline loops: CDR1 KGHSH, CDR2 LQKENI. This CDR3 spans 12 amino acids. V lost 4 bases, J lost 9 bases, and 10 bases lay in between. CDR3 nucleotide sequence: TGTGCCAGCTCACAGACAGTTACTGAGCAGTTCTTC. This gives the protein CASSQTVTEQFF.

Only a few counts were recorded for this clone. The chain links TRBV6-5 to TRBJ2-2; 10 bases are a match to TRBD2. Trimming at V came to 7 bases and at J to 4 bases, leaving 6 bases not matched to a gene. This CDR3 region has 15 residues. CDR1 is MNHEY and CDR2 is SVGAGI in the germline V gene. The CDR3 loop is CASTKKREGTGELFF. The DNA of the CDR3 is TGTGCCAGCACAAAAAAGCGGGAGGGCACCGGGGAGCTGTTTTTT.

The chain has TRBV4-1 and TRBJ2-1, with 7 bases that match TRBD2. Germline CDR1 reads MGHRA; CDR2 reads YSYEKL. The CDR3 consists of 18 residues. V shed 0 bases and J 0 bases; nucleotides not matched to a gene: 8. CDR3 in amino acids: CASSQEGAGRISYNEQFF. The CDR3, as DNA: TGCGCCAGCAGCCAAGAAGGAGCGGGAAGGATCTCCTACAATGAGCAGTTCTTC.

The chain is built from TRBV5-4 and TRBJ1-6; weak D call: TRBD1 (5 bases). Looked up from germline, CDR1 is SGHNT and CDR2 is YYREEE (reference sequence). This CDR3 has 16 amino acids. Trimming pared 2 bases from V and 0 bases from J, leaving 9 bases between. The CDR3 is CASSFGRASYNSPLHF. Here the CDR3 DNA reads TGTGCCAGCAGCTTCGGCAGGGCCTCCTATAATTCACCCCTCCACTTT.

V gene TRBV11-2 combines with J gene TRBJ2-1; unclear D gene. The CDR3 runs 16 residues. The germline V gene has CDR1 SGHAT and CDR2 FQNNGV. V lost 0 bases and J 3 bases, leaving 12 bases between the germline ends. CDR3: CASSLERQSRYNEQFF. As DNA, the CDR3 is TGTGCCAGCAGCTTAGAGCGACAAAGCCGCTACAATGAGCAGTTCTTC.

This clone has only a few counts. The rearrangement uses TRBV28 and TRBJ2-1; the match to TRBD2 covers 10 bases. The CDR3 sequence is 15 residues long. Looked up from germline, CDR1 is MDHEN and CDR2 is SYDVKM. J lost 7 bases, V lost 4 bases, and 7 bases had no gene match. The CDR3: CASSSPGLALNEQFF. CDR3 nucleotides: TGTGCCAGCAGTTCTCCGGGACTAGCGCTTAATGAGCAGTTCTTC.

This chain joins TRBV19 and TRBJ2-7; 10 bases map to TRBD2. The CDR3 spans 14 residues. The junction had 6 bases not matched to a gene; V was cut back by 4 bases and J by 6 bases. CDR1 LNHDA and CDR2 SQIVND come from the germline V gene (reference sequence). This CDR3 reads CASSTIAGGGEQYF. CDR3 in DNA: TGTGCCAGTAGTACCATAGCGGGAGGCGGCGAGCAGTACTTC. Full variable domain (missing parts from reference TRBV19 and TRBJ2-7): DGGITQSPKYLFRKEGQNVTLSCEQNLNHDAMYWYRQDPGQGLRLIYYSQIVNDFQKGDIAEGYSVSREKKESFPLTVTSAQKNPTAFYLCASSTIAGGGEQYFGPGTRLTVT.

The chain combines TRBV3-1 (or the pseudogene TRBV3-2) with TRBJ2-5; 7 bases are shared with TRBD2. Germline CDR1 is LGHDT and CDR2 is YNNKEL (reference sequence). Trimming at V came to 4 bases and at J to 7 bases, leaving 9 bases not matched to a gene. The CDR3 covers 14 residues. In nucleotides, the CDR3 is TGTGCCAGCAGCCCCGGGACTACTCCGGGGACCCAGTACTTC. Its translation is CASSPGTTPGTQYF.

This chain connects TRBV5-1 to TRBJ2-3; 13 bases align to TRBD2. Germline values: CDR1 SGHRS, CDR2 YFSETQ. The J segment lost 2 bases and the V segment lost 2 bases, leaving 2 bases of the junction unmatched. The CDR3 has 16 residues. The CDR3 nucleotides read TGCGCCAGCAGCTTCGGACTAGCGGGAGCCACAGATACGCAGTATTTT. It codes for CASSFGLAGATDTQYF. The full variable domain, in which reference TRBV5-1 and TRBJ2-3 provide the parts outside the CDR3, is KAGVTQTPRYLIKTRGQQVTLSCSPISGHRSVSWYQQTPGQGLQFLFEYFSETQRNKGNFPGRFSGRQFSNSRSEMNVSTLELGDSALYLCASSFGLAGATDTQYFGPGTRLTVL.

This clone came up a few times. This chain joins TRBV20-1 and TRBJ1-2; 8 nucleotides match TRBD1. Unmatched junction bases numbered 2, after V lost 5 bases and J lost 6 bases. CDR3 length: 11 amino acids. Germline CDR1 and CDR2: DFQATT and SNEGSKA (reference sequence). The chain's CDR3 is CSARQGNGYTF. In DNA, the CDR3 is TGCAGTGCTCGACAGGGGAATGGCTACACCTTC.

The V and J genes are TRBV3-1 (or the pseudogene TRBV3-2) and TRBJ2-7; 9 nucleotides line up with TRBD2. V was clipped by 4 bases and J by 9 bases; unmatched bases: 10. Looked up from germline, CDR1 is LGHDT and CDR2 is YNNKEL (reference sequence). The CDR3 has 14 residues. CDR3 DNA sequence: TGTGCCAGCAGCCTCCGGACTAGCGTATTTGGGCAGTACTTC. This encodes CASSLRTSVFGQYF.

In nucleotides, the CDR3 is TGTGCCAGCAAGATAGACAGACGAATTGAAAAACTGTTTTTT. It is translated as CASKIDRRIEKLFF. This rearrangement joins TRBV6-5 to TRBJ1-4; D perhaps matches TRBD1 (5 bases). V was trimmed by 7 bases and J by 7 bases, leaving 16 bases between them. The CDR3 covers 14 residues. Looked up from germline, CDR1 is MNHEY and CDR2 is SVGAGI.

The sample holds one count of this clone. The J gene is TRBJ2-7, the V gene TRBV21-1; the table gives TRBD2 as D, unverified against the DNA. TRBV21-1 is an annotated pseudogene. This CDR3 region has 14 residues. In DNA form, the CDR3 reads TGTGCCAGCACTTGGCGGCTTAGCTCCTACGAGCAGTACTTC. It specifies CASTWRLSSYEQYF.

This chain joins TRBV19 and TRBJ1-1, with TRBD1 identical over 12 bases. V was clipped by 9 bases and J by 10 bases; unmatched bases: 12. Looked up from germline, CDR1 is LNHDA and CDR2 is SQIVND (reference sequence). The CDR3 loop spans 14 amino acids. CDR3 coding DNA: TGTGCCAGCAAACCGGGACAGGGGGCATGGGGAGCTTTCTTT. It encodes CASKPGQGAWGAFF.

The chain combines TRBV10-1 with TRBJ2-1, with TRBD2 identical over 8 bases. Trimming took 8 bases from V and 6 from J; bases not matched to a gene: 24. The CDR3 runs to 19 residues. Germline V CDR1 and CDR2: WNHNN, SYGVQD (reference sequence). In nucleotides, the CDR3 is TGCGCCAGCCCCGGGGGAGGGGGTAACACTAGCGGACCCCCCAATGAGCAGTTCTTC. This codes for CASPGGGGNTSGPPNEQFF.

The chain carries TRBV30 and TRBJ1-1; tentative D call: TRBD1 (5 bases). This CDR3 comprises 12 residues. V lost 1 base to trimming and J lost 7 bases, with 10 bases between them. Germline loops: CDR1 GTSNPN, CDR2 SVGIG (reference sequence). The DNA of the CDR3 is TGTGCCTGGAGTGAAGGGGTGGGTGAAGCTTTCTTT. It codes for CAWSEGVGEAFF.

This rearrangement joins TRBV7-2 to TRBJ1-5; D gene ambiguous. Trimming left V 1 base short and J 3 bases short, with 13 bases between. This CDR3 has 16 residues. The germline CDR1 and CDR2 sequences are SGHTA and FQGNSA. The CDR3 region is CASSLEGGRPNQPQHF. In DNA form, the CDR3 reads TGTGCCAGCAGCTTAGAGGGAGGGCGTCCCAATCAGCCCCAGCATTTT. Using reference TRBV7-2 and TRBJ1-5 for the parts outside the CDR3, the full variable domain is GAGVSQSPSNKVTEKGKDVELRCDPISGHTALYWYRQSLGQGLEFLIYFQGNSAPDKSGLPSDRFSAERTGGSVSTLTIQRTQQEDSAVYLCASSLEGGRPNQPQHFGDGTRLSIL.